A selection of T cell receptor beta chains follows, all from one sample in a study of shared clonotypes between healthy human individuals. Only in-frame clones appear in the TCRdb table, and some are missing; sequencing was by immunoSEQ multiplex PCR. The sample has roughly 2.5 million clones; approximately 90% are singletons. Sequencing used naive CD4+ T cells sorted from blood. The receptors were gathered from a man aged 18-30 years in good health. CDR3s include the opening cysteine and the closing phenylalanine or tryptophan. Each record gives: V gene, clone size, J gene, D gene, CDR3 protein, CDR3 DNA. D genes are given only for firm matches. Expanded clones are given a class, and other clones once, few, many or no size at all.

v_gene: TRBV5-1; abundance: -; j_gene: TRBJ2-1; d_gene: -; CDR3aa: CASSPGLIGNEQFF; CDR3nt: TGCGCCAGCAGCCCGGGACTTATTGGCAATGAGCAGTTCTTC
v_gene: TRBV19; abundance: -; j_gene: TRBJ1-5; d_gene: -; CDR3aa: CASSSLPQVGNQPQHF; CDR3nt: TGTGCCAGTAGTTCCCTGCCGCAGGTGGGCAATCAGCCCCAGCATTTT
v_gene: TRBV30; abundance: -; j_gene: TRBJ1-2; d_gene: TRBD1; CDR3aa: CAWSNRDRTAGYGYTF; CDR3nt: TGTGCCTGGAGTAACCGGGACAGGACCGCCGGCTATGGCTACACCTTC
v_gene: TRBV28; abundance: -; j_gene: TRBJ2-7; d_gene: TRBD2; CDR3aa: CASRISGGRSYEQYF; CDR3nt: TGTGCCAGCAGAATTAGCGGGGGGCGTTCCTACGAGCAGTACTTC
v_gene: TRBV10-3; abundance: -; j_gene: TRBJ2-2; d_gene: -; CDR3aa: CAAQMGPQGFGELFF; CDR3nt: TGTGCCGCTCAAATGGGGCCTCAGGGTTTCGGGGAGCTGTTTTTT
v_gene: TRBV28; abundance: -; j_gene: TRBJ1-1; d_gene: TRBD1; CDR3aa: CASRTGGGGAFF; CDR3nt: TGTGCCAGCAGAACAGGGGGCGGCGGAGCTTTCTTT
v_gene: TRBV6-1; abundance: -; j_gene: TRBJ1-2; d_gene: -; CDR3aa: CASSGGGSNYGYTF; CDR3nt: TGTGCCAGCAGTGGGGGAGGGTCTAACTATGGCTACACCTTC
v_gene: TRBV6-1; abundance: once; j_gene: TRBJ1-2; d_gene: -; CDR3aa: CASSELGARGYTF; CDR3nt: TGTGCCAGCAGTGAACTAGGGGCGCGGGGCTACACCTTC
v_gene: TRBV7-9; abundance: -; j_gene: TRBJ2-7; d_gene: -; CDR3aa: CASSFGAGHGEQYF; CDR3nt: TGTGCCAGCAGCTTCGGGGCAGGGCATGGCGAGCAGTACTTC
v_gene: TRBV7-3; abundance: -; j_gene: TRBJ2-1; d_gene: -; CDR3aa: CASSLTGIRYNEQFF; CDR3nt: TGTGCCAGCAGCTTAACAGGAATACGCTACAATGAGCAGTTCTTC
v_gene: TRBV7-9; abundance: once; j_gene: TRBJ1-1; d_gene: -; CDR3aa: CASSLDMSPEAFF; CDR3nt: TGTGCCAGCAGCTTAGACATGTCACCTGAAGCTTTCTTT
v_gene: TRBV15; abundance: -; j_gene: TRBJ2-1; d_gene: -; CDR3aa: CATSRAGGTTYNEQFF; CDR3nt: TGTGCCACCAGCAGAGCCGGGGGAACCACCTACAATGAGCAGTTCTTC
v_gene: TRBV6-5; abundance: -; j_gene: TRBJ2-7; d_gene: -; CDR3aa: CASSYRRTYEQYF; CDR3nt: TGTGCCAGCAGTTACCGGCGGACCTACGAGCAGTACTTC
v_gene: TRBV20-1; abundance: once; j_gene: TRBJ2-1; d_gene: TRBD2; CDR3aa: CSARASGSAFF; CDR3nt: TGCAGTGCTAGAGCTAGCGGGAGTGCGTTCTTC
v_gene: TRBV5-4; abundance: -; j_gene: TRBJ2-3; d_gene: -; CDR3aa: CASSFAGSGDTQYF; CDR3nt: TGTGCCAGCAGCTTTGCGGGTTCGGGAGATACGCAGTATTTT
v_gene: TRBV7-2; abundance: once; j_gene: TRBJ2-6; d_gene: -; CDR3aa: CASSPTISGANVLTF; CDR3nt: TGTGCCAGCAGCCCGACCATCTCTGGGGCCAACGTCCTGACTTTC
v_gene: TRBV28; abundance: -; j_gene: TRBJ1-6; d_gene: TRBD1; CDR3aa: CASRPGQGSNSPLHF; CDR3nt: TGTGCCAGCAGGCCCGGACAGGGAAGCAATTCACCCCTCCACTTT
v_gene: TRBV7-2; abundance: -; j_gene: TRBJ2-1; d_gene: TRBD2; CDR3aa: CASTPGLAGVSSYNEQFF; CDR3nt: TGTGCCAGCACCCCCGGACTAGCGGGGGTAAGCTCCTACAATGAGCAGTTCTTC
v_gene: TRBV4-1; abundance: -; j_gene: TRBJ1-1; d_gene: -; CDR3aa: CASSQVRGVNTEAFF; CDR3nt: TGCGCCAGCAGCCAAGTTCGGGGTGTGAACACTGAAGCTTTCTTT
v_gene: TRBV4-1; abundance: once; j_gene: TRBJ2-3; d_gene: -; CDR3aa: CASSQAGTPDTQYF; CDR3nt: TGCGCCAGCAGCCAAGCCGGGACCCCAGATACGCAGTATTTT
v_gene: TRBV5-6; abundance: -; j_gene: TRBJ2-1; d_gene: TRBD2; CDR3aa: CASSLGLAGKTNEQFF; CDR3nt: TGTGCCAGCAGCTTGGGACTAGCGGGCAAAACCAATGAGCAGTTCTTC